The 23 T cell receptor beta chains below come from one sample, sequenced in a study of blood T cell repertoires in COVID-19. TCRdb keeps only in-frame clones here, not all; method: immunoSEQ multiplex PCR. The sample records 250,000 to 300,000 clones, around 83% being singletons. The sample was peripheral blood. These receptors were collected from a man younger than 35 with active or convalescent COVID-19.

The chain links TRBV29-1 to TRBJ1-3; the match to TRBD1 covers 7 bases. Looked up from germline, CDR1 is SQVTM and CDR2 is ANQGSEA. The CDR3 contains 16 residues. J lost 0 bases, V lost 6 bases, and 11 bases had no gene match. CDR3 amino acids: CSVQRGGTSSGNTIYF. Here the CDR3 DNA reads TGCAGCGTACAAAGAGGGGGCACCTCCTCTGGAAACACCATATATTTT.

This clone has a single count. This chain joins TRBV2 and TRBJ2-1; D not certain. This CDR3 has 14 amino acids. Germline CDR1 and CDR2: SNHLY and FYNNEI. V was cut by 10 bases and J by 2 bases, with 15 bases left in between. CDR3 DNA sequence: TGTGCCACCCGGTTTAGCTCGACCTACAATGAGCAGTTCTTC. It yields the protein CATRFSSTYNEQFF.

This chain's CDR3 is CASSATGEGRGYTF. Here the CDR3 DNA reads TGCGCCAGCAGCGCGACAGGGGAGGGACGTGGCTACACCTTC. The chain carries TRBV5-1 and TRBJ1-2; TRBD1 matches 8 bases. The J segment lost 7 bases and the V segment lost 4 bases, leaving 9 bases of the junction unmatched. The germline V gene encodes CDR1 SGHRS and CDR2 YFSETQ. The length of the CDR3 is 14 residues.

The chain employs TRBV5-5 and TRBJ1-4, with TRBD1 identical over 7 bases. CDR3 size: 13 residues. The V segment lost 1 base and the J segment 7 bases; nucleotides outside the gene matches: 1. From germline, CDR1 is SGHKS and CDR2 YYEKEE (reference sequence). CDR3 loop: CASSLQGGEKLFF. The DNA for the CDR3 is TGTGCCAGCAGCTTGCAGGGGGGTGAAAAACTGTTTTTT.

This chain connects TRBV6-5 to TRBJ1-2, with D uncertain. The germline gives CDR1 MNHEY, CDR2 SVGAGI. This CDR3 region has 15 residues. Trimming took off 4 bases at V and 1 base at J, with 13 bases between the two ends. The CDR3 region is CASSLHTKINYGYTF. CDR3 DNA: TGTGCCAGCAGTTTACACACGAAGATTAACTATGGCTACACCTTC.

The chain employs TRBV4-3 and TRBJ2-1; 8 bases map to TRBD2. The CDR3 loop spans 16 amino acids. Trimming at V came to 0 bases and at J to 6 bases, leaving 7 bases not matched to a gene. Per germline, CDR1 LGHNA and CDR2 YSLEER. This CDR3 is CASSQDPGGGGNEQFF. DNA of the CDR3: TGCGCCAGCAGCCAAGATCCGGGAGGGGGGGGCAATGAGCAGTTCTTC.

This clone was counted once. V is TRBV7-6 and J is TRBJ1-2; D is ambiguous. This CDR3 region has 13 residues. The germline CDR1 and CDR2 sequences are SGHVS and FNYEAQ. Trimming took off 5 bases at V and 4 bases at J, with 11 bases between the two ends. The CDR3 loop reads CASSPLATYGYTF. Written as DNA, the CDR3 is TGTGCCAGCAGCCCCCTGGCCACCTATGGCTACACCTTC.

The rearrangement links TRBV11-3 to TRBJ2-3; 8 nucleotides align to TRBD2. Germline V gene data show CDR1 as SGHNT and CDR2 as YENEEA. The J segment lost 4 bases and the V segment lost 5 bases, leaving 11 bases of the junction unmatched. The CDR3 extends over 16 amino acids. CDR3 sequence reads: CASSAWRTSSSDTQYF. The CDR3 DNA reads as TGTGCCAGCAGCGCGTGGCGGACTAGCTCGTCAGATACGCAGTATTTT.

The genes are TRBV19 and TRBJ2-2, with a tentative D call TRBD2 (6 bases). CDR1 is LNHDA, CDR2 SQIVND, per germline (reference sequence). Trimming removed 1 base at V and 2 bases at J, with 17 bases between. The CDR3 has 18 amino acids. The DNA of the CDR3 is TGTGCCAGTAGTATAGGGTTGTTCCTGCGGGGAAACACCGGGGAGCTGTTTTTT. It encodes CASSIGLFLRGNTGELFF.

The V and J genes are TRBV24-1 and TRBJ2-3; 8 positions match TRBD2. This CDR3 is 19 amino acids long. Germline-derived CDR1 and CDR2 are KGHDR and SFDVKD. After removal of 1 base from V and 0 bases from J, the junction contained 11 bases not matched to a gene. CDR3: CATSDLKLVAGGSTDTQYF. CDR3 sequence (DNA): TGTGCCACCAGTGATTTAAAGTTGGTCGCGGGAGGAAGCACAGATACGCAGTATTTT.

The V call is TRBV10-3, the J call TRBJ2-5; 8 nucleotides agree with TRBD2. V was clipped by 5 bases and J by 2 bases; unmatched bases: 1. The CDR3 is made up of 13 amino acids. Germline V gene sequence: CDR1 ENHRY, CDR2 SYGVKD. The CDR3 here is CAISTSGQETQYF. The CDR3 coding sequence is TGTGCCATCAGTACTAGCGGTCAAGAGACCCAGTACTTC.

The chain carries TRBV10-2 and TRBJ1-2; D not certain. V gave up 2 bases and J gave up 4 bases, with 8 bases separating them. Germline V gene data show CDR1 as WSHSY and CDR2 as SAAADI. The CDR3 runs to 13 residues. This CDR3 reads CASSEGPSYGYTF. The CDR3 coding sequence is TGCGCCAGCAGTGAGGGGCCGTCCTATGGCTACACCTTC.

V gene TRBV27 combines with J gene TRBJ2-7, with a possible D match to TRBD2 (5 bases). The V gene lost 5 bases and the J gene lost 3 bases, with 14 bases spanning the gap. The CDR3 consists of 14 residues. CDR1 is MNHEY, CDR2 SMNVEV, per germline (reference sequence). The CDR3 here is CASSRGRHDYEQYF. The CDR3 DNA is TGTGCCAGCAGTCGGGGAAGGCATGACTACGAGCAGTACTTC.

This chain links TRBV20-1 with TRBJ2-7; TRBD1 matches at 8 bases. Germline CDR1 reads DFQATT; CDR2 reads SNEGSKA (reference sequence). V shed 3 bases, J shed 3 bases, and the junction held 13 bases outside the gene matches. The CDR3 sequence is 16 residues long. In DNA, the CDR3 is TGCAGTGCTAGTGGCAGGGGGCGTTCAGTTGGCTACGAGCAGTACTTC. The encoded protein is CSASGRGRSVGYEQYF.

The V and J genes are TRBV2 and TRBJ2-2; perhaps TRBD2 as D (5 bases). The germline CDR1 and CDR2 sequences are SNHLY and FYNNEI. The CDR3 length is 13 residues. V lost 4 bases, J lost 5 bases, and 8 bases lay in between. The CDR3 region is CASSVRGTGELFF. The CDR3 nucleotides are TGTGCCAGCAGTGTCCGGGGTACCGGGGAGCTGTTTTTT. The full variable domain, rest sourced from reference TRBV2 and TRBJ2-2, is EPEVTQTPSHQVTQMGQEVILRCVPISNHLYFYWYRQILGQKVEFLVSFYNNEISEKSEIFDDQFSVERPDGSNFTLKIRSTKLEDSAMYFCASSVRGTGELFFGEGSRLTVL.

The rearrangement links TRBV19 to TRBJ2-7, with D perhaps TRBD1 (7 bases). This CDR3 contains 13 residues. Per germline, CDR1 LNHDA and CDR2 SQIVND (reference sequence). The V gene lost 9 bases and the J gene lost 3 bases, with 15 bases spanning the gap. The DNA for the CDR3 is TGTGCCAGCCGGGGGACAGCTTTCTACGAGCAGTACTTC. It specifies CASRGTAFYEQYF. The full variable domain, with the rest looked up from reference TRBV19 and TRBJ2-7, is DGGITQSPKYLFRKEGQNVTLSCEQNLNHDAMYWYRQDPGQGLRLIYYSQIVNDFQKGDIAEGYSVSREKKESFPLTVTSAQKNPTAFYLCASRGTAFYEQYFGPGTRLTVT.

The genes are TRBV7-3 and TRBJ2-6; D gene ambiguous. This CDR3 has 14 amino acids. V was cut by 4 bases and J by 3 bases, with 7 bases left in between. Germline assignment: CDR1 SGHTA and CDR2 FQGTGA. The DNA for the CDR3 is TGTGCCAGCAGCTCGGGTGGTGGGGCCAACGTCCTGACTTTC. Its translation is CASSSGGGANVLTF.

Here the CDR3 DNA reads TGTGCCAGCAGCTCCGGGACTCTTTCTCTTTATTCACCCCTCCACTTT. Translated, it gives CASSSGTLSLYSPLHF. The V call is TRBV7-3, the J call TRBJ1-6; weak D call: TRBD1 (5 bases). V was trimmed by 4 bases and J by 8 bases, leaving 18 bases between them. The CDR3 is 16 residues long. CDR1 and CDR2 (germline): SGHTA, FQGTGA.

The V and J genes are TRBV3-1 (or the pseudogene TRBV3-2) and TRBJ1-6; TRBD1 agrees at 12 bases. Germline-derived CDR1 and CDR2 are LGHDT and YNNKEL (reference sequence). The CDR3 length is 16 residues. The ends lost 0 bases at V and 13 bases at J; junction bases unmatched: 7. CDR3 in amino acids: CASSQEGQGAIYPLHF. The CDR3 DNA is TGTGCCAGCAGCCAAGAGGGACAGGGGGCAATCTATCCCCTCCACTTT.

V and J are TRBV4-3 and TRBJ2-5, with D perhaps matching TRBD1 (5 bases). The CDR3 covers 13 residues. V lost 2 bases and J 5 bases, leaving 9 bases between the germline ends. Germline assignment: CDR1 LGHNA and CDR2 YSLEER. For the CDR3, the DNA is TGCGCCAGCAGCCAAACAGGTTTTGAGACCCAGTACTTC. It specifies CASSQTGFETQYF.

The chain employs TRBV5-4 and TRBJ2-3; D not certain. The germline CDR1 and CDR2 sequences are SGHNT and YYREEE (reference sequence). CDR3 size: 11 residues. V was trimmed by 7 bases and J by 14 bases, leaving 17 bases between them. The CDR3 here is CASSGNGARYF. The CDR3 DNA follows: TGTGCCAGCTCCGGAAATGGAGCTCGGTATTTT. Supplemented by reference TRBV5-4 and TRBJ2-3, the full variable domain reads ETGVTQSPTHLIKTRGQQVTLRCSSQSGHNTVSWYQQALGQGPQFIFQYYREEENGRGNFPPRFSGLQFPNYSSELNVNALELDDSALYLCASSGNGARYFGPGTRLTVL.

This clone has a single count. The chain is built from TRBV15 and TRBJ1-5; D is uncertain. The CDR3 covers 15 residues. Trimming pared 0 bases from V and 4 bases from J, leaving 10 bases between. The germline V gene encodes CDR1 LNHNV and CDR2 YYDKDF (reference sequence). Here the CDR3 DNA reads TGTGCCACCAGCAGAGATCTAGGGAGAAATCAGCCCCAGCATTTT. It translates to CATSRDLGRNQPQHF.

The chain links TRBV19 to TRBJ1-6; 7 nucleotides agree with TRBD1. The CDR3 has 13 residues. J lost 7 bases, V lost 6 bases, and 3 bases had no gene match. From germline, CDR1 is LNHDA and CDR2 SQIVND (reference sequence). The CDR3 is CASRNRGNSPLHF. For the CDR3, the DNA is TGTGCCAGTAGGAACAGGGGAAATTCACCCCTCCACTTT.